This TCR beta chain was identified in a study of memory CD4+ T cells and cytomegalovirus serostatus. The assay was immunoSEQ multiplex PCR, and TCRdb's table has in-frame clones only and misses some. This table has 40,000 to 45,000 clones, more than 65% appearing once. Single viable CD3+CD4+CD8-CD45RO+ cells were sorted as the memory CD4+ T cells. Germline V CDR1 and CDR2: SGHNT, YENEEA. Deletions cut 2 bases from V and 0 bases from J, with 2 bases between. The CDR3 loop spans 13 amino acids. Sequencing was performed on memory CD4+ T cells from blood. V is TRBV11-3 and J is TRBJ1-3; D is ambiguous. The receptor's source is an adult in good health and CMV-seronegative. In nucleotides, the CDR3 is TGTGCCAGCAGCTTAAGCTCTGGAAACACCATATATTTT. Translated: CASSLSSGNTIYF.